This T cell receptor beta chain was documented in a study of blood T cell repertoires in COVID-19. Looking at the study overall: In each case, the material was cDNA or gDNA derived from T cells, B-cell-depleted T cells, or PBMCs.

The germline CDR1 and CDR2 sequences are MDHEN and SYDVKM. CDR3 length: 15 amino acids. V gave up 8 bases and J gave up 2 bases; unmatched junction bases: 9. Method: immunoSEQ multiplex PCR; TCRdb's copy keeps in-frame clones and lacks some. The sample gives about 120,000 clones, around 80% of which show up once; roughly 2.6% is in the top ten. The TCR originated in a man aged 50 or older with acute or convalescent COVID-19. Sequencing was performed on peripheral blood. The chain couples TRBV28 to TRBJ1-5; 7 positions match TRBD1. The CDR3 DNA reads as TGTGCCAGCGGGACAGCCCTTGGGGGCAATCAGCCCCAGCATTTT. Translated, it gives CASGTALGGNQPQHF.